This T cell receptor beta chain originates from a study of cytomegalovirus exposure and HLA in healthy donors. Study-level results: Later work showed greater clonal expansion in HLA-associated TCR beta chains than in equally common others. Across HLA loci, a later analysis found differing TCR association rates, with DRB1 most and HLA-C fewest. Approximately 17,000 TCR beta sequences were associated with HLA alleles at 0.05 false discovery rate in a later analysis. An observed cluster of highly shared sequence variants was recorded as a likely sequencing artifact.

On this clone: Its antigen is unknown.

A multiplex PCR was run with 60 Vbeta primers and 13 Jbeta primers. Repertoires were generated with immunoSEQ multiplex PCR, while TCRdb's copy carries only in-frame clones and drops some. Here the sample spans over 100,000 clones, about 60% being singletons. CDR3 length equals 19 residues. V shed 5 bases, J shed 0 bases, and the junction held 12 bases outside the gene matches. CDR1 and CDR2 from the germline V gene are LNHDA and SQIVND (reference sequence). This chain links TRBV19 with TRBJ2-1; TRBD2 matches at 11 bases. Sequencing was done on a sample of PBMCs. The origin of this receptor is a human donor in good health. CDR3 coding DNA: TGTGCCAGTAGTTCACCGGGACTAGCGGTACTAAGCTCCTACAATGAGCAGTTCTTC. It translates to CASSSPGLAVLSSYNEQFF.